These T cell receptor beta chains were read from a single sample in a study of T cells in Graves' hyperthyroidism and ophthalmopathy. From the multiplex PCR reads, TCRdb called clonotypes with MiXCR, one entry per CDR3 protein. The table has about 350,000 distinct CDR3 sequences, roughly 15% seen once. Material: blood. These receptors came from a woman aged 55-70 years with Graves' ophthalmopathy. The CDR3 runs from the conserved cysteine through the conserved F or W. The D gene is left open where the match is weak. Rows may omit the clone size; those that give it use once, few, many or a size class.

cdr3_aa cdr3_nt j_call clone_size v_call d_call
CASSSFATGGEKLFF TGTGCCAGCAGCTCCTTTGCCACAGGGGGTGAAAAACTGTTTTTT TRBJ1-4 . TRBV5-1 TRBD1
CSASRQDSPWNQPQHF TGCAGTGCTAGTAGACAGGACTCCCCTTGGAATCAGCCCCAGCATTTT TRBJ1-5 . TRBV20-1 .
CSALTSMLSDTQYF TGCAGTGCGCTAACTAGCATGTTGTCAGATACGCAGTATTTT TRBJ2-3 many TRBV20-1 .
CASSLYGVVRETQYF TGTGCCAGCAGTTTATACGGGGTGGTGAGAGAGACCCAGTACTTC TRBJ2-5 many TRBV28 .
CATQTGTGVLRGETQYF TGTGCCACCCAAACCGGGACAGGGGTTTTGCGTGGAGAGACCCAGTACTTC TRBJ2-5 many TRBV10-3 TRBD1
CASSLADRVQETQYF TGCGCCAGCAGCTTGGCCGACAGGGTCCAAGAGACCCAGTACTTC TRBJ2-5 many TRBV5-1 TRBD1
CASRGREDPYEQYF TGTGCCAGCCGGGGGCGGGAGGATCCCTACGAGCAGTACTTC TRBJ2-7 . TRBV6-2/TRBV6-3 TRBD2
CSARDLGGQSYNEQFF TGCAGTGCTAGAGATCTTGGGGGCCAGTCCTACAATGAGCAGTTCTTC TRBJ2-1 many TRBV20-1 .
CASSRISVGELFF TGTGCCAGCAGCCGAATTTCGGTCGGGGAGCTGTTTTTT TRBJ2-2 many TRBV3-1 .
CSARESGTGLTDTQYF TGCAGTGCTAGAGAGTCCGGGACAGGGTTGACAGATACGCAGTATTTT TRBJ2-3 many TRBV20-1 TRBD1
CSARSTRQGAQRASYNEQFF TGCAGTGCTAGATCCACGAGACAGGGGGCCCAGCGGGCCTCCTACAATGAGCAGTTCTTC TRBJ2-1 many TRBV20-1 TRBD1
CASSFSGRMNTGELFF TGTGCCAGCAGCTTCTCGGGACGGATGAACACCGGGGAGCTGTTTTTT TRBJ2-2 many TRBV11-2 .
CASSLGALPNTEAFF TGCGCCAGCAGCTTGGGAGCTCTCCCGAACACTGAAGCTTTCTTT TRBJ1-1 many TRBV5-1 .
CASSKTRAYEQYF TGTGCCAGCAGTAAGACACGGGCCTACGAGCAGTACTTC TRBJ2-7 many TRBV12-3/TRBV12-4 .
CASRGGTQLSGANVLTF TGTGCCAGCAGAGGCGGGACCCAACTCTCTGGGGCCAACGTCCTGACTTTC TRBJ2-6 few TRBV6-1 .
CASSYSTGQVIYEQYF TGTGCCAGCAGTTACTCTACCGGACAGGTGATCTACGAGCAGTACTTC TRBJ2-7 few TRBV6-5 TRBD1